This TCR beta chain was captured in a study of OX40 agonist ivuxolimab in advanced cancers. TCRdb's copy holds only in-frame clones and misses some; the assay was immunoSEQ multiplex PCR. The top ten hold almost 50% of the sample, which has about 27,000 clones, less than 90% seen once. CDR1 and CDR2 from the germline V gene are SEHNR and FQNEAQ (reference sequence). V gave up 5 bases and J gave up 2 bases; unmatched junction bases: 10. The CDR3 length is 18 residues. Sequenced material: CD4+ or CD8+ T cells sorted from blood, taken in a trial of the OX40 agonist ivuxolimab. The receptor's source is an adult with an advanced solid tumor such as melanoma, head and neck, liver or kidney cancer. The chain combines TRBV7-9 with TRBJ2-1; 12 bases match TRBD2. CDR3 region: CASSPRTSGDPTYNEQFF. The CDR3 DNA follows: TGTGCCAGCAGCCCGAGGACTAGCGGGGATCCTACCTACAATGAGCAGTTCTTC.